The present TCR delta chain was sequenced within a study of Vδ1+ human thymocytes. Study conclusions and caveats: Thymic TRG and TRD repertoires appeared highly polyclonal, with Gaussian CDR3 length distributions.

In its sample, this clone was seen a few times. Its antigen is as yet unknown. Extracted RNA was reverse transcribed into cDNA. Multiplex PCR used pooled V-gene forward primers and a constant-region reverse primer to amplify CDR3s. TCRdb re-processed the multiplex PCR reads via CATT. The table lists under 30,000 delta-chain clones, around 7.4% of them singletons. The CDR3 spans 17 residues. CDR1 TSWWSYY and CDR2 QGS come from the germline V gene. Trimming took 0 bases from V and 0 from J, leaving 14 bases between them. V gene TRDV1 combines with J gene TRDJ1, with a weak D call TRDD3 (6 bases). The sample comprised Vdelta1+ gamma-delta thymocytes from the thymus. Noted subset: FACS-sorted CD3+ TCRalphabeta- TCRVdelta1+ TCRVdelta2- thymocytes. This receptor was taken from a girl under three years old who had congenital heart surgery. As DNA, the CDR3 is TGTGCTCTTGGGGAACTTCAAGATAGGGGATACACCGATAAACTCATCTTT. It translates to CALGELQDRGYTDKLIF.